These 26 T cell receptor beta chains were all obtained from the same sample, sequenced in a study of T cell responses to AZD1222 COVID-19 vaccine. Sequencing used immunoSEQ multiplex PCR; TCRdb keeps in-frame clones, though not all of them. This repertoire shows around 72,000 clones, 75% to 85% found once; its top ten account for around 5%. This material consisted of peripheral blood, taken on day 0 of AZD1222 vaccination. Receptors originate from an adult in good health.

The chain uses TRBV12-5 and TRBJ2-7; 10 bases agree with TRBD1. V lost 2 bases, J lost 3 bases, and 10 bases stayed unmatched. This CDR3 has 17 amino acids. The germline CDR1 and CDR2 sequences are LGHNT and FRNRAP. CDR3 bases: TGTGCTAGTGGTTTGTCACGAGGACAGGGGGTTGTCTACGAGCAGTACTTC. Translating it yields CASGLSRGQGVVYEQYF.

Remarks on this clone: A junction end diverges from the germline sequence, so it may reflect a read error. The chain uses TRBV2 and TRBJ1-3; D is undetermined. Germline CDR1 reads SNHLY; CDR2 reads FYNNEI. The CDR3 covers 15 residues. CDR3 nucleotide sequence: TGTACCAGCAGTGAAAGTAGAAGCTCTGGAAACACCATATATTTT. Translated: CTSSESRSSGNTIYF.

This chain uses TRBV7-9 with TRBJ1-5; D is unresolved. CDR1 and CDR2 from the germline V gene are SEHNR and FQNEAQ (reference sequence). Trimming shortened V by 2 bases and J by 2 bases, and 7 bases separated the two germline ends. This CDR3 spans 14 amino acids. CDR3 nucleotide sequence: TGTGCCAGCAGCTTATTAGGAGGCAATCAGCCCCAGCATTTT. Its protein product is CASSLLGGNQPQHF.

V is TRBV6-5 and J is TRBJ2-2; TRBD1 matches 7 bases. The trim removed 4 bases at V and 6 bases at J, leaving 11 bases unmatched. The CDR3 extends over 16 amino acids. Germline CDR1 MNHEY, CDR2 SVGAGI. The CDR3 region has the DNA TGTGCCAGCAGTTCTCGGCAGGGGGTTGGCGCCGGGGAGCTGTTTTTT. It encodes CASSSRQGVGAGELFF.

The chain is built from TRBV6-2 or TRBV6-3 and TRBJ1-1, with TRBD1 as a possible D gene (6 bases). V dropped 5 bases and J dropped 1 base, with 17 bases sitting between them. The length of the CDR3 is 16 residues. CDR1 is MNHEY, CDR2 SVGEGT, per germline. The CDR3 here is CASSRLTGNPNTEAFF. CDR3 DNA: TGTGCCAGCAGTCGACTCACAGGGAATCCGAACACTGAAGCTTTCTTT.

The gene calls are TRBV10-3 and TRBJ2-5; unclear D gene. There are 13 residues in the CDR3. V was shortened by 2 bases and J by 5 bases, with 9 bases between the two germline ends. From germline, CDR1 is ENHRY and CDR2 SYGVKD. The CDR3 DNA is TGTGCCATCAGTGAGGGGGAATTTGAGACCCAGTACTTC. Translated, it gives CAISEGEFETQYF.

Regarding this clone: A read error may produce the germline difference seen at one junction end. The rearrangement joins TRBV18 to TRBJ2-7, with D possibly matching TRBD1 (6 bases). The CDR3 covers 14 residues. The germline V gene has CDR1 KGHSH and CDR2 LQKENI. The CDR3 spells CASSPQGPAYEQYF. The CDR3, as DNA: TGTGCCAGCTCGCCACAGGGCCCTGCCTACGAGCAGTACTTC.

This chain uses TRBV6-2 or TRBV6-3 with TRBJ2-1; maybe TRBD1 (6 bases). The germline CDR1 and CDR2 sequences are MNHEY and SVGEGT. This CDR3 has 14 amino acids. V was cut by 3 bases and J by 5 bases, with 11 bases left in between. The CDR3 sequence is CASSYFRGHNEQFF. The CDR3 DNA is TGTGCCAGCAGTTATTTCAGGGGACACAATGAGCAGTTCTTC.

The chain employs TRBV6-1 and TRBJ2-7; maybe TRBD1 (5 bases). V was pared by 2 bases and J by 1 base, with 9 bases between. The length of the CDR3 is 14 residues. The germline V gene has CDR1 MNHNS and CDR2 SASEGT. In DNA form, the CDR3 reads TGTGCCAGCAGTGAATCCTCAGGGTCCTACGAGCAGTACTTC. Its translation: CASSESSGSYEQYF.

The chain uses TRBV7-8 and TRBJ2-7, with D perhaps matching TRBD1 or TRBD2 (5 bases each). Looked up from germline, CDR1 is SGHVS and CDR2 is FQNEAQ. The V end lost 0 bases, the J end lost 6 bases, and 18 bases lay between the germline ends. The CDR3 spans 16 residues. The CDR3 DNA reads as TGTGCCAGCAGCTTAGCCGGGGACCGAGTATCTGCCGAGCAGTACTTC. Amino acids: CASSLAGDRVSAEQYF.

This clone was seen once. The rearrangement joins TRBV27 to TRBJ2-7; D not resolved. Germline values: CDR1 MNHEY, CDR2 SMNVEV (reference sequence). CDR3 length: 15 amino acids. Trimming stripped 2 bases from V and 2 bases from J, with 13 bases between. The DNA of the CDR3 is TGTGCCAGCAGTTTAAGGTTGGCCGGTGCCTACGAGCAGTACTTC. Its translation is CASSLRLAGAYEQYF.

The rearrangement uses TRBV1 and TRBJ1-2. TRBV1 is deemed a pseudogene. This CDR3 contains 13 residues. In DNA, the CDR3 is TGCACCAGCAGCCAAGATAGACCATATGGCTACACCTTC. Protein: CTSSQDRPYGYTF.

This clone is judged medium-sized (0.01 to 0.1%). V is TRBV2 and J is TRBJ2-7; 8 bases are shared with TRBD2. CDR3 size: 15 residues. Germline CDR1 reads SNHLY; CDR2 reads FYNNEI. The J segment lost 2 bases and the V segment lost 3 bases, leaving 6 bases of the junction unmatched. The CDR3 DNA sequence: TGTGCCAGCAGTGATAACCCGGGACTAGCCTACGAGCAGTACTTC. Amino acids: CASSDNPGLAYEQYF.

The gene calls are TRBV7-2 and TRBJ2-1; D is undetermined. Germline V gives CDR1 SGHTA, CDR2 FQGNSA. Trimming removed 1 base from V and 3 bases from J, with 10 bases in between. The CDR3 spans 15 residues. Written as DNA, the CDR3 is TGTGCCAGCAGCTTAGTGGTAGGAGACTACAATGAGCAGTTCTTC. Amino acids: CASSLVVGDYNEQFF.

This clone was seen once. This rearrangement joins TRBV9 to TRBJ2-3; D is possibly TRBD2 (7 bases). Germline CDR1 SGDLS, CDR2 YYNGEE. The CDR3 loop spans 14 amino acids. Trimming stripped 0 bases from V and 6 bases from J, with 11 bases between. This CDR3 is CASSVEGGADTQYF. CDR3 sequence (DNA): TGTGCCAGCAGCGTAGAGGGGGGGGCCGATACGCAGTATTTT.

CDR3 sequence reads: CASSLGTGANTEAFF. CDR3 coding DNA: TGTGCCAGCAGCTTGGGGACAGGGGCGAACACTGAAGCTTTCTTT. The chain carries TRBV7-6 and TRBJ1-1; 10 bases agree with TRBD1. J lost 1 base, V lost 3 bases, and 2 bases had no gene match. This CDR3 is built from 15 residues. CDR1 and CDR2 from the germline V gene are SGHVS and FNYEAQ.

The chain links TRBV6-5 to TRBJ1-5; D unclear. This CDR3 spans 15 amino acids. The germline CDR1 and CDR2 sequences are MNHEY and SVGAGI. Trimming pared 0 bases from V and 4 bases from J, leaving 10 bases between. Here the CDR3 reads CASSYSNSPNQPQHF. The CDR3, as DNA: TGTGCCAGCAGTTACTCGAACAGTCCAAATCAGCCCCAGCATTTT.

The chain recombines TRBV28 with TRBJ2-5; no definite D call. CDR3 length: 13 residues. Trimming took off 0 bases at V and 4 bases at J, with 6 bases between the two ends. Germline V CDR1 and CDR2: MDHEN, SYDVKM. This CDR3 reads CASSLWVGETQYF. The DNA for the CDR3 is TGTGCCAGCAGTTTATGGGTGGGAGAGACCCAGTACTTC.

The chain carries TRBV15 and TRBJ1-4; maybe TRBD1 (5 bases). The CDR3 extends over 15 amino acids. Trimming pared 0 bases from V and 3 bases from J, leaving 8 bases between. Germline-derived CDR1 and CDR2 are LNHNV and YYDKDF (reference sequence). The CDR3 coding sequence is TGTGCCACCAGCAGAGATACAGGAGCTAATGAAAAACTGTTTTTT. Translating it yields CATSRDTGANEKLFF.

The chain combines TRBV10-3 with TRBJ1-5; a weak D match, TRBD1 (6 bases). The V end was cut by 6 bases, the J end by 0 bases, with 12 bases between. The CDR3 extends over 15 amino acids. CDR1 ENHRY and CDR2 SYGVKD come from the germline V gene. The CDR3 spells CAISQGGSSNQPQHF. CDR3 bases: TGTGCCATCAGCCAAGGGGGGTCTAGCAATCAGCCCCAGCATTTT.

The rearrangement uses TRBV5-1 and TRBJ1-5; D is uncertain. V was shortened by 0 bases and J by 4 bases, with 8 bases between the two germline ends. CDR3 length: 14 amino acids. Looked up from germline, CDR1 is SGHRS and CDR2 is YFSETQ. The CDR3, as DNA: TGCGCCAGCAGCTTGGGTGGGGAAAATCAGCCCCAGCATTTT. Its protein product is CASSLGGENQPQHF.

The rearrangement links TRBV27 to TRBJ1-6; 9 bases fit TRBD1. Germline V CDR1 and CDR2: MNHEY, SMNVEV (reference sequence). CDR3 length equals 17 residues. V trimming: 5 bases; J trimming: 6 bases; junction bases outside the gene matches: 11. CDR3 coding DNA: TGTGCCAGCAGTCCCGACCTCGGGACAGGGATTAATTCACCCCTCCACTTT. Protein product: CASSPDLGTGINSPLHF.

The genes are TRBV2 and TRBJ1-1, with 8 bases that match TRBD1. This CDR3 has 15 amino acids. CDR1 is SNHLY and CDR2 is FYNNEI in the germline V gene. V lost 5 bases to trimming and J lost 1 base; unmatched junction nucleotides: 6. This chain's CDR3 is CASSYQGAANTEAFF. CDR3 DNA: TGTGCCAGCAGTTATCAGGGGGCCGCGAACACTGAAGCTTTCTTT.

The sample holds one count of this clone. This chain uses TRBV6-1 with TRBJ1-4; D is unclear. The germline gives CDR1 MNHNS, CDR2 SASEGT. Trimming removed 2 bases at V and 0 bases at J, with 16 bases between. The CDR3 totals 18 residues. For the CDR3, the DNA is TGTGCCAGCAGTGAAACCCCTAGGTATCGCACAACTAATGAAAAACTGTTTTTT. This sequence encodes CASSETPRYRTTNEKLFF.

This chain connects TRBV19 to TRBJ1-4; the D is unclear. The CDR3 consists of 16 residues. Trimming took 1 base from V and 7 from J, leaving 16 bases between them. Germline V gives CDR1 LNHDA, CDR2 SQIVND (reference sequence). The CDR3 DNA follows: TGTGCCAGTAGTATAGGGAGTAGCACTTATGGTGAAAAACTGTTTTTT. As protein: CASSIGSSTYGEKLFF.

The chain combines TRBV11-2 with TRBJ1-1, with unresolved D. Germline V lookup: CDR1 SGHAT, CDR2 FQNNGV. The CDR3 has 15 amino acids. The germline V and J ends were trimmed by 5 bases and 4 bases, with 17 bases remaining between them. CDR3 coding DNA: TGTGCCAGCAGCCTCTCACGTTGGTTGGGCACTGAAGCTTTCTTT. Its protein is CASSLSRWLGTEAFF.